The clone carrying this TCR beta chain was observed at least ten times. The data stem from a study of metastatic and nonmetastatic thyroid tumors. MiXCR re-clonotyped the PCR reads for TCRdb. The data contain tens of thousands of clones, about 15% of them singletons. No patient had received any treatment before thyroid surgery. Germline-derived CDR1 and CDR2 are SNHLY and FYNNEI. The CDR3 loop spans 13 amino acids. V shed 4 bases and J shed 2 bases, with 6 bases lying between them. The sequencing input was blood. The genes are TRBV2 and TRBJ2-4; D gene ambiguous. The source of this sequence is a male donor with papillary thyroid cancer or a benign thyroid nodule (not recorded which). Some clones in this sample may be carry-over from other donors' samples. CDR3 residues: CASSGPPKNIQYF. CDR3 in DNA: TGTGCCAGCAGTGGACCGCCCAAAAACATTCAGTACTTC. Drawing the rest from reference TRBV2 and TRBJ2-4, the complete variable domain is EPEVTQTPSHQVTQMGQEVILRCVPISNHLYFYWYRQILGQKVEFLVSFYNNEISEKSEIFDDQFSVERPDGSNFTLKIRSTKLEDSAMYFCASSGPPKNIQYFGAGTRLSVL.